This T cell receptor (beta chain) is drawn from a study of blood T cell repertoires in COVID-19. Whole-study context: Samples of COVID-19 (acute and convalescent) were obtained from the United States, Italy and Spain. PBMCs, B-cell-depleted T cells, or T cells provided the cDNA or gDNA that made up the material.

Germline CDR1 reads MDHEN; CDR2 reads SYDVKM. The germline V and J ends were trimmed by 5 bases and 4 bases, with 12 bases remaining between them. CDR3 size: 14 residues. Only in-frame clones appear in the TCRdb table, and some are missing; sequencing was by immunoSEQ multiplex PCR. The data contain 97,000 or so clones, roughly 78% of them singletons. The chain carries TRBV28 and TRBJ2-1; TRBD2 might be the D (6 bases). The sequence derives from a woman aged 80 or over with active or convalescent COVID-19. Sequenced: peripheral blood. The CDR3 nucleotides are TGTGCCAGCAGTGGTCCGGGACTTTACAATGAGCAGTTCTTC. Its protein is CASSGPGLYNEQFF. Together with reference TRBV28 and TRBJ2-1, the CDR3 gives the full variable domain: DVKVTQSSRYLVKRTGEKVFLECVQDMDHENMFWYRQDPGLGLRLIYFSYDVKMKEKGDIPEGYSVSREKKERFSLILESASTNQTSMYLCASSGPGLYNEQFFGPGTRLTVL.